This T cell receptor (beta chain) was identified in a study of cytomegalovirus exposure and HLA in healthy donors. About the research overall: Out of 150 million to 200 million T cells, an earlier analysis found some 110 million unique TCR beta sequences in total.

General observations from the study: Several top significant clusters appeared, in a later analysis, to be linked to common viral pathogens. Versus the approximately 700-donor mean, an Asian-associated ancestry cluster reportedly showed fewer N-insertions in a later analysis.

Details on this clone: What it binds is unknown.

The study ran its PCR with 60 Vbeta and 13 Jbeta primers. Study processing details: An analysis performed later counted about 80 million unique TCR beta chains (roughly 9.9 million of them shared). Produced via immunoSEQ multiplex PCR; TCRdb's table is partial and in-frame only. The DNA gave D and trimming, while V, J and clone size come from that table. The sample contains about 120,000 clones, 50% to 75% of which appear only once. Trimming took 3 bases from V and 3 from J; bases not matched to a gene: 4. The CDR3 is made up of 15 amino acids. The germline CDR1 and CDR2 sequences are SGHRS and YFSETQ.

The sequence was collected from a woman between 40 and 50 years old in good health and CMV-seropositive. The chain employs TRBV5-1 and TRBJ2-3; 10 positions agree with TRBD1. Sequencing was done on a sample of PBMCs. The chain's CDR3 is CASSSRQGATDTQYF. CDR3 bases: TGCGCCAGCAGCTCGCGACAGGGGGCGACAGATACGCAGTATTTT.